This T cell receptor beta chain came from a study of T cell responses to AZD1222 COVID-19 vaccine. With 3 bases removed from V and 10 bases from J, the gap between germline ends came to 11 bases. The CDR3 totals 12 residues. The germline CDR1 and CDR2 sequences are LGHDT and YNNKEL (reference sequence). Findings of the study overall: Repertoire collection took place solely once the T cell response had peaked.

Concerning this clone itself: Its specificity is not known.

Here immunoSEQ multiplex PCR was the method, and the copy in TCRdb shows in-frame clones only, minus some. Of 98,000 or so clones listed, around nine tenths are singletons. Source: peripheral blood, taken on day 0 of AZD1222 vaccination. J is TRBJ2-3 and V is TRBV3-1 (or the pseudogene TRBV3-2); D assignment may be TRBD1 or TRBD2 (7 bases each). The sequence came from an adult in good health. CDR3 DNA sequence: TGTGCCAGCAGCCACAGGGGGGGCTCGCAGTATTTT. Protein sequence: CASSHRGGSQYF.